This is a list of T cell receptor beta chains from one sample in a study of radiation and T cells in renal cell carcinoma. The method was immunoSEQ multiplex PCR; TCRdb's version includes in-frame clones alone and lacks a portion of them. The table lists 75,000 to 90,000 clones, 70% to 90% of them singletons. The sample was blood, taken from a patient whose treatment included radiotherapy and nephrectomy. The receptors originated from a woman between 70 and 85 years old with renal cell carcinoma. The CDR3 runs from the conserved cysteine through the conserved F or W. A D gene is named only where the DNA matches it firmly. The size entry is marked missing in some rows and otherwise reads once, few, many or a size class.

j_call clone_size cdr3_length v_call d_call cdr3_aa cdr3_nt
TRBJ2-2 once 14 TRBV6-1 TRBD1 CASRRLQGPGELFF TGTGCCAGCAGACGACTACAGGGGCCCGGGGAGCTGTTTTTT
TRBJ2-3 once 14 TRBV5-1 . CASSLRVSTDTQYF TGCGCCAGCAGCTTACGAGTATCCACAGATACGCAGTATTTT
TRBJ1-1 once 14 TRBV5-4 . CASSLGLTNTEAFF TGTGCCAGCAGCCTCGGACTGACGAACACTGAAGCTTTCTTT
TRBJ2-2 once 15 TRBV2 . CASSESTANTGELFF TGTGCCAGCAGTGAGAGCACAGCGAACACCGGGGAGCTGTTTTTT
TRBJ2-7 . 13 TRBV29-1 TRBD2 CSARTSGTYEQYF TGCAGCGCCAGGACTAGCGGGACCTACGAGCAGTACTTC
TRBJ2-5 . 13 TRBV5-1 . CASSFSVQETQYF TGCGCCAGCAGCTTTTCGGTCCAAGAGACCCAGTACTTC
TRBJ1-2 . 15 TRBV9 TRBD1 CASSPPGQGYDGYTF TGTGCCAGCAGCCCCCCCGGACAGGGGTACGATGGCTACACCTTC
TRBJ1-1 . 14 TRBV7-9 TRBD1 CASSSQGADTEAFF TGTGCCAGCAGCTCACAGGGGGCGGACACTGAAGCTTTCTTT
TRBJ2-2 . 13 TRBV5-3 TRBD1 CARSAGGSGELFF TGTGCCAGAAGCGCAGGGGGTTCCGGGGAGCTGTTTTTT
TRBJ2-2 . 15 TRBV5-4 . CASSLGRLNTGELFF TGTGCCAGCAGCTTGGGCAGGTTGAACACCGGGGAGCTGTTTTTT
TRBJ1-1 few 11 TRBV28 . CASTRNTEAFF TGTGCCAGCACTAGGAACACTGAAGCTTTCTTT
TRBJ2-3 . 14 TRBV10-3 TRBD1 CATGQGGDSDTQYF TGTGCCACCGGACAGGGGGGAGACTCAGATACGCAGTATTTT
TRBJ2-7 . 14 TRBV11-3 TRBD1 CASSRGQGTYEQYF TGTGCCAGCAGCCGGGGACAGGGGACCTACGAGCAGTACTTC
TRBJ1-6 . 13 TRBV28 TRBD1 CASSLQGAAPLHF TGTGCCAGCAGTTTGCAGGGGGCCGCACCCCTCCACTTT
TRBJ1-4 . 15 TRBV28 . CASSSLDSPNEKLFF TGTGCCAGCAGTTCCTTAGACAGCCCGAATGAAAAACTGTTTTTT
TRBJ1-1 . 11 TRBV20-1 . CSAYVSTEAFF TGCAGTGCCTACGTCTCCACTGAAGCTTTCTTT
TRBJ1-1 . 15 TRBV7-2 . CASSMRDKVNTEAFF TGTGCCAGCAGCATGCGGGACAAAGTGAACACTGAAGCTTTCTTT
TRBJ2-1 . 14 TRBV2 TRBD2 CASSGGSSYNEQFF TGTGCCAGCAGCGGGGGGAGTTCCTACAATGAGCAGTTCTTC
TRBJ1-5 . 14 TRBV5-8 TRBD1 CASSPTGTRQPQHF TGTGCCAGCAGCCCGACAGGGACGAGGCAGCCCCAGCATTTT
TRBJ1-5 . 12 TRBV18 . CASSSEGQPQHF TGTGCCAGCTCAAGTGAGGGTCAGCCCCAGCATTTT
TRBJ2-5 . 16 TRBV4-3 . CASSQDGAGVGETQYF TGCGCCAGCAGCCAAGACGGGGCCGGAGTCGGAGAGACCCAGTACTTC
TRBJ1-6 . 13 TRBV30 . CAWSVGGRSPLHF TGTGCCTGGAGTGTCGGGGGTCGGTCACCCCTCCACTTT